This entry describes one TCR beta chain. The antigen this receptor binds is unknown. The input lacks base qualities; no much larger clone sits a single base away. Libraries were made using the immunoSEQ multiplex PCR assay. The multiplex PCR relied on a mix of 60 forward primers for TCR Vbeta segments and 13 reverse primers for TCR Jbeta segments. The CDR3 region of rearranged TCR beta genes was amplified from genomic DNA by a multiplex PCR assay. The amplified TCR beta libraries were sequenced on the Illumina HiSeq System as 87-base-pair reads. In the paper's pipeline: In a later analysis, 70 million to 95 million unique TCR beta chains were counted across the approximately 640 repertoires, and roughly 11 million of these chains were shared by at least two donors. A nearest-neighbor algorithm error-corrected the raw reads and collapsed the reads into unique sequences, merging closely related sequences to remove PCR and sequencing errors. To assign V, D and J gene segments, CDR3 sequences were aligned to IMGT reference sequences. For a sequence to be retained, a match of at least six nucleotides was required to both a V gene segment and a J gene segment. A rearrangement counted as productive if the CDR3 had no stop codons and remained in frame with V and J, and every other rearrangement counted as non-productive. Following IMGT convention, CDR3 was defined as the stretch from the second conserved V-encoded cysteine up to the conserved J-encoded phenylalanine. In an earlier analysis of around 570 of the donors, sequences lacking an unambiguous match to a single V gene segment were excluded. An earlier analysis of 550 to 650 of the donors classified V segments as functional when productive rearrangements were above 56.7% and as segregating when the standard deviation between donors was above 5%. A statistical classification framework was built to diagnose cytomegalovirus status from the catalog of TCR beta chain sequences. A later analysis assigned V and J genes by comparing TCR nucleotide sequences with IMGT/GENE-DB human TR gene sequences. In a later analysis, CDR3 sequences and most-parsimonious VDJ recombination scenarios were assigned using the TCRdist pipeline. In a later analysis, each TCR beta chain was defined by its CDR3 amino acid sequence together with its V-gene family, and reads without a unique V-gene family were excluded. A later analysis removed several hundred highly shared, low-generation-probability nucleotide sequences to deal with suspected cross-contamination and a sequencing artifact. For each public chain, a later analysis derived a clonal expansion index from normalized ranks of inferred template counts within each repertoire. A later analysis computed generation probabilities with a VDJ recombination model fitted to out-of-frame rearrangements, and checked the results against IGoR. A later analysis scored TCR-TCR, TCR-HLA and TCR-CMV co-occurrence with hypergeometric tests, applying a repertoire-size bias correction to TCR pairs. False discovery rates were estimated in a later analysis by permuting HLA or CMV assignments 20 times. In a later analysis, co-occurring TCRs were grouped using DBSCAN, with TCRdist sequence similarity added in when clustering inside HLA-allele-positive subsets. Co-occurrence clustering excluded repertoires with fewer than 30,000 or more than 120,000 public chains, plus five with anomalous nucleotide sharing. TCRdb carries this immuneACCESS record with in-frame sequences only. Its versions omit some clonotypes, under half of them owing to an unresolved V gene in the studies checked, with the rest unexplained. D and trimming come from the DNA, and the V and J calls and clone size come from that table. This sample lists 95,000 to 150,000 clones; roughly 80% were detected once. 2% to 2.5% of the sample lies in the top ten.

The record originates from a study of cytomegalovirus exposure and HLA in healthy donors (dated by TCRdb to the late 2010s). About the study as a whole: An earlier analysis of 587 of the donors reported approximately 300 Gb of sequence data and around 100 million unique TCR beta sequences obtained from about 170 million T cells. About 320 gigabases of sequencing data and 78 million or so unique TCR sequences were included in an early release covering roughly 600 HLA-typed donors. The genetic ancestry cluster associated with self-reported Caucasian donors included 81% of the 398 genotyped donors. The aim of the study was to test whether cataloging public T cell receptors could identify signatures of past pathogen exposure. The study used immunosequencing to profile the T cell repertoires of approximately 650 subjects and linked those repertoires to cytomegalovirus serostatus. Besides the first cohort of more than 650 subjects, a separate validation cohort made up of 120 different subjects was used. High-throughput TCR immunosequencing, statistical association of individual TCRs with disease status, and machine learning were combined to predict cytomegalovirus infection status. In a later analysis, previously published TCR beta repertoires from several hundred donors were re-analyzed and high-resolution HLA genotyping was added so that TCR occurrence patterns could be studied. In the later analysis, no new phenotypic data were used to find candidate immune exposures; instead, reliance was placed on TCR beta sequences and their occurrence across donors. In an earlier analysis of 500 to 650 of the donors, high-throughput TCR beta sequencing was used to judge whether each TCR beta V gene segment behaved as functional or pseudogenic. Donor age, sex, ethnicity and CMV serostatus were compiled together with the repertoire data. In a later genetic analysis, genome-wide SNP genotypes for about three fifths of the roughly 670 donors were used, and that subset was treated as a discovery cohort. All discovery cohort repertoires had been generated on a single sequencing platform. HLA typing included class I and class II loci at four-digit resolution. The number of donors typed differed by locus, with 629-630 for A, B, C, DRB1 and DQB1, around 500 for DQA1, nearly 610 for DPA1, and over 400 for DPB1. Because of strong linkage in the cohort, a handful of DR-DQ haplotypes were treated as single units for association and clustering. Among some 410 genotyped donors of the cohort, an average of approximately 250,000 unique TCR beta nucleotide sequences were sequenced per donor, around a sixth of them non-productive.

General findings and caveats noted by the study authors: A later analysis found that TCR association rates varied across HLA loci, with DRB1 alleles showing the most associated TCRs and HLA-C alleles the fewest. A group of highly shared sequence variants was considered likely to be a technical artifact of the sequencing pipeline. Some IMGT-functional V segments, including TRBV6-2 and TRBV6-3, could not be told apart with the 87-base-pair reads, so those segments were excluded. Most TCR sequences were observed very rarely across donors, whereas some public TCRs were present in many individuals. When HLA alleles, especially DR and DQ, strongly co-occurred, attributing TCR associations to individual alleles was difficult. A later analysis found that HLA-associated TCR beta chains were more clonally expanded and had lower generation probabilities than equally common non-associated chains. For the cohort, immune exposure information was limited to CMV serostatus. Linkage disequilibrium might explain the correlated functional status among segregating V segments, but an unknown experimental factor could not be excluded. A further reported finding was that TCR beta sequences accurately predicted the HLA-A and HLA-B alleles for most subjects in the first cohort. Because HLA typing was missing for some donors at each locus, association tests included only the typed subset. According to a later genetic analysis, donors in an Asian-associated ancestry cluster had fewer N-insertions in productive TCRs than the approximately 650-donor mean. V-gene and J-gene trimming of TCR beta chains was associated with a missense DCLRE1C variant in a later genetic analysis, and the association was replicated in an independent cohort. According to a later analysis, most CMV-associated TCR beta chains appeared to be HLA-restricted, and the HLA associations seemed to be driven largely by CMV exposure. Approximately 18 rarely observed V segments, including chromosome 9 orphons, were excluded from the earlier analysis of almost 600 of the donors because counts were too low. In an earlier analysis of 587 of the donors, most TCR beta V segments appeared in productive rearrangements about 87% or about 30% of the time, broadly matching IMGT annotations. A later analysis associated 15,000 to 20,000 TCR beta sequences with specific HLA alleles at a false discovery rate of 0.05. The cohort was sequenced for TCR beta chains only, and without alpha or paired-chain data the features that could be detected were limited. The study listed 150 to 200 TCR beta chains as associated with cytomegalovirus. The classifier was reported to diagnose cytomegalovirus status with high specificity and sensitivity in both the original and validation cohorts. According to the authors, the approach could potentially be generalized to other disease states and immunological phenotypes. Sequencing depth was assumed to be roughly uniform across donors in the presence/absence analyses, though that assumption may not hold. Three of the identified cytomegalovirus-associated TCR beta chains were confirmed in vitro to be specific for cytomegalovirus antigens. According to a later analysis, parvovirus B19, influenza, CMV and Epstein-Barr virus appeared linked to several top co-occurrence clusters.

In total, over 600 healthy bone marrow donors made up the cohort. At the time of sampling, all cohort members were nominally healthy, though unrecorded immune exposures were likely present. The donor was CMV seronegative and was included in the group of 352 seronegative cohort members. A peripheral blood sample was provided by each donor, and peripheral blood mononuclear cells were used for TCR beta sequencing. The Qiagen DNeasy Blood Extraction Kit was used to extract genomic DNA from the blood cell samples. CDR1 and CDR2 are drawn from the germline V gene (reference sequence): LNHDA, SQIVND. The CDR3 numbers 15 residues from cysteine through phenylalanine. Here the CDR3 DNA is all that survives: 45 bases in frame from base 1. Trimming takes 6 bases off V and 4 bases off J; junction bases not matched to a gene: 6.

Sequenced material: PBMCs. The clonotype was recovered from a man aged 25 to 45 in good health and CMV-seronegative. The receptor chain draws on TRBV19 and TRBJ2-3, and 11 junctional nucleotides match TRBD1. The DNA sequence reads TGTGCCAGTAGCCCTGGGACAGGGGGGCCAGATACGCAGTATTTT. Its protein product is CASSPGTGGPDTQYF.